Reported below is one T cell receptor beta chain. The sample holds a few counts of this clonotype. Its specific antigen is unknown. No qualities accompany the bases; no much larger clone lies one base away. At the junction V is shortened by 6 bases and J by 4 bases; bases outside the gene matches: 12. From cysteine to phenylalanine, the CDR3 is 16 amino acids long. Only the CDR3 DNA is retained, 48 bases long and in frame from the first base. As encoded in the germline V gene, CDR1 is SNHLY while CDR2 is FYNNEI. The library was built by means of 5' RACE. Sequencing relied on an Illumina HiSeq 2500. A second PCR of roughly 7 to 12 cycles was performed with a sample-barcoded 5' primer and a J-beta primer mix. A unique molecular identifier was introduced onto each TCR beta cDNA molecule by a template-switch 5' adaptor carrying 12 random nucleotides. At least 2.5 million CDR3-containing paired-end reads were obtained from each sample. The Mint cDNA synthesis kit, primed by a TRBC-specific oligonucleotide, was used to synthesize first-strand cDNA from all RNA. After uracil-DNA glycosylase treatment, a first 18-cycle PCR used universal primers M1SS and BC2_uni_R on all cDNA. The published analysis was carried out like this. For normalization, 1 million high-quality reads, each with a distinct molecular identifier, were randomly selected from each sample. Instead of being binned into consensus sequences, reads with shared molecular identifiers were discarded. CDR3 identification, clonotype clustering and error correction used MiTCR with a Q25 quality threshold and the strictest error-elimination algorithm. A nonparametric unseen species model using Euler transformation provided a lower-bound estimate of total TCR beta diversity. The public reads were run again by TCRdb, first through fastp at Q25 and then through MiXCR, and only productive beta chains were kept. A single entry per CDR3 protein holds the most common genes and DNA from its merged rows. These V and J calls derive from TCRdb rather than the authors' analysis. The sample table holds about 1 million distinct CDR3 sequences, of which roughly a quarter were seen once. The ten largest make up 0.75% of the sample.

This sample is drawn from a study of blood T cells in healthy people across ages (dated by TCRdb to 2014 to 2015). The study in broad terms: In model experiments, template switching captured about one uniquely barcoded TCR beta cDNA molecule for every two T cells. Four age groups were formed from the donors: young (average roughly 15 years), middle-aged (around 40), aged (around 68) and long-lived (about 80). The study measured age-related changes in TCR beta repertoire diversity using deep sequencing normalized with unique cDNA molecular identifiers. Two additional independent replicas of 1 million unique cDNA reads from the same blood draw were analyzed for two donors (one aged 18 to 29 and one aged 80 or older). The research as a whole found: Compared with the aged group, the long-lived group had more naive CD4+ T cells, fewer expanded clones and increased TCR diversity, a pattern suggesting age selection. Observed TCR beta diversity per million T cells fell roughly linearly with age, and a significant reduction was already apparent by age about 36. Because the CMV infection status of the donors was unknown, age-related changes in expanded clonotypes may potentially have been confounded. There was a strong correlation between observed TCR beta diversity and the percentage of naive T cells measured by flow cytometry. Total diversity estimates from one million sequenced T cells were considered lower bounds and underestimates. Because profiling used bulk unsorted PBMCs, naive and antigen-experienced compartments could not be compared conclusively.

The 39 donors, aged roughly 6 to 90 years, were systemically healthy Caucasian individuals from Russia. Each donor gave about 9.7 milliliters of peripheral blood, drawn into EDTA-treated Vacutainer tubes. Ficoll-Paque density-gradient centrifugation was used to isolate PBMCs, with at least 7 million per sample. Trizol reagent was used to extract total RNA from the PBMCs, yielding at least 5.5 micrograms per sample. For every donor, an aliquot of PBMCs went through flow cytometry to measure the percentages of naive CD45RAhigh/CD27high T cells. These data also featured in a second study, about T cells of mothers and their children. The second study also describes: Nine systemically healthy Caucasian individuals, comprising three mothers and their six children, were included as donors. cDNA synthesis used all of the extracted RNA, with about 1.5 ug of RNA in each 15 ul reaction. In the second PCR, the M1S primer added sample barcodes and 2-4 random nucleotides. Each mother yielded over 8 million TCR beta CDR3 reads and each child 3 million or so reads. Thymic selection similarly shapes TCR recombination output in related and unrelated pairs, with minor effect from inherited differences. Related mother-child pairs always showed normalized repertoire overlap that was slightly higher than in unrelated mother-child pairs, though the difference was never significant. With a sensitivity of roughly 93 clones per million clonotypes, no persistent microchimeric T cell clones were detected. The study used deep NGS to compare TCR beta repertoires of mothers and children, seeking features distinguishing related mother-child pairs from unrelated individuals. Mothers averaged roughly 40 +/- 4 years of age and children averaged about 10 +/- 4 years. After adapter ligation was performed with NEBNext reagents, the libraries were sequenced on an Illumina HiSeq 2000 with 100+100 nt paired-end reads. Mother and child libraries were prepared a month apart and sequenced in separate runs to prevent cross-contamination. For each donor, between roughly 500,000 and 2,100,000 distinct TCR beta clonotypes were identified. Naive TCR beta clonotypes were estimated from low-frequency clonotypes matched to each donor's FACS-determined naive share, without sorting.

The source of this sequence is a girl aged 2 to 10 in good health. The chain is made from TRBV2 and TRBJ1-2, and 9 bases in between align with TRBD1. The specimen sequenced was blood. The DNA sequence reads TGTGCCAGCAGCACGACCTTGGGGGACAGGGTCTATGGCTACACCTTC. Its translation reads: CASSTTLGDRVYGYTF.